This TCR beta chain was profiled in a study of long-term antiretroviral therapy in people with HIV. Sequencing relied on immunoSEQ assay v3.0, run at survey level. Assay: immunoSEQ multiplex PCR; the TCRdb copy retains only in-frame clones and omits some. The sample shows about 33,000 clones, around three quarters of them seen only once. Participants living with HIV all received treatment in the United States. Trimming took off 7 bases at V and 0 bases at J, with 15 bases between the two ends. Per germline, CDR1 SQVTM and CDR2 ANQGSEA. The length of the CDR3 is 15 residues. The material was unsorted PBMCs, obtained 2 years after starting antiretroviral therapy. The chain carries TRBV29-1 and TRBJ1-4; weak D call: TRBD1 (6 bases). The sequence derives from a woman aged 45-65 years with HIV. The CDR3 protein is CSATGVEATNEKLFF. Written as DNA, the CDR3 is TGCAGCGCGACAGGAGTAGAGGCAACTAATGAAAAACTGTTTTTT. Variable domain in full (rest from reference TRBV29-1 and TRBJ1-4): SAVISQKPSRDICQRGTSLTIQCQVDSQVTMMFWYRQQPGQSLTLIATANQGSEATYESGFVIDKFPISRPNLTFSTLTVSNMSPEDSSIYLCSATGVEATNEKLFFGSGTQLSVL.